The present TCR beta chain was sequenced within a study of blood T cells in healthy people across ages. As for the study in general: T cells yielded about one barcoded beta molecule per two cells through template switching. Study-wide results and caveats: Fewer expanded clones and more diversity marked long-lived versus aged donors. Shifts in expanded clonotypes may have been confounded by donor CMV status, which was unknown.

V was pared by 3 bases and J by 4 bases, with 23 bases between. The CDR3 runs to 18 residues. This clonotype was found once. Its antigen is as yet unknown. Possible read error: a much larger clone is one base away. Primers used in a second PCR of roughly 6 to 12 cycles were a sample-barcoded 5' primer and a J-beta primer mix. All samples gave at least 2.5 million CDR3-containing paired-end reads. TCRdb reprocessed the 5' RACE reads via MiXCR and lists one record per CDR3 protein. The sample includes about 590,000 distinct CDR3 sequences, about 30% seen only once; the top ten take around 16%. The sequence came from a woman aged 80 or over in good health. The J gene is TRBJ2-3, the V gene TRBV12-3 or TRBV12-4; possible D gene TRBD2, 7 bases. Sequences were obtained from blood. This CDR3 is CASSFSSGEPGAPDTQYF. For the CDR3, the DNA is TGTGCCAGCAGTTTTTCCAGCGGGGAACCGGGGGCCCCAGATACGCAGTATTTT.